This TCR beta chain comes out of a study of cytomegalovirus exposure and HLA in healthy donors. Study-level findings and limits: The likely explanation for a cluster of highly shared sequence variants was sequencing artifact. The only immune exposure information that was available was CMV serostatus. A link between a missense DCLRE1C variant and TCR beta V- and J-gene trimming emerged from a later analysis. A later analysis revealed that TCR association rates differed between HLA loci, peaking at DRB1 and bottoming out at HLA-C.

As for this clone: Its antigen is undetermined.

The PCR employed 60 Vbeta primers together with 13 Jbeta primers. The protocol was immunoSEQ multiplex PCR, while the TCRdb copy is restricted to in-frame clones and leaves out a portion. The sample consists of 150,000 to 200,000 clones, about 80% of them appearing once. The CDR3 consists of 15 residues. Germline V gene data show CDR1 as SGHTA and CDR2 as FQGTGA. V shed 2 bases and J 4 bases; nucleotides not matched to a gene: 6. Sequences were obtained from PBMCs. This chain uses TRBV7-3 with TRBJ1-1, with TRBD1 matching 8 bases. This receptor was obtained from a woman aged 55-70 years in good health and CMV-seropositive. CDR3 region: CASSLEGQGFTEAFF. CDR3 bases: TGTGCCAGCAGCTTAGAAGGACAGGGCTTCACTGAAGCTTTCTTT.